This record covers a single T cell receptor beta chain. The target of this receptor is not known. Base quality data are lacking; no much larger clone is found one base away. The donors were healthy, HIV-negative adults with no recently reported acute infections or vaccinations. Every donor was a Caucasian adult living in Nashville, Tennessee, USA. CD4+ T cells were enriched by magnetic negative selection; naive cells were then positively selected on CD45RA, and the negative fraction formed the memory subset. Blood was collected by leukapheresis, and PBMCs were isolated by Ficoll-Histopaque density gradient centrifugation and then cryopreserved in liquid nitrogen vapor phase. Analytical flow cytometry was used to check the purity and quantity of every magnetically sorted T cell population. From each sorted fraction, genomic DNA was isolated and quantified by UV absorbance on a Nanodrop 2000c. These data belong to a study of shared clonotypes between healthy human individuals (dated by TCRdb to 2020 to 2021). With regard to the full study: The cohort included a few men and a couple of women between 18 and 49 years of age. To estimate repertoire size and how much clonotypes are shared between individuals, the study performed deep sequencing of blood TCR repertoires from a handful of healthy adults. For each donor, three plates each were used for CD4 naive and CD4 memory, two plates were used for CD8 naive, and one plate was used for CD8 memory. Between about 0.85 and 8.9 billion PBMCs per donor were obtained by leukapheresis. To increase sequencing depth and limit assay-specific biases, TCR repertoire library preparation and sequencing were carried out by different laboratories using diverse techniques.

Paper-wide results and their limitations: The genetic and exposure-history diversity represented was limited by the small number of donors. Higher generation probabilities were observed for clonotypes shared by all four sorted-subset donors than for non-shared clonotypes. Rarefaction of sorted-subset datasets indicated incomplete sequencing despite the large sequencing depth. Pairwise subsampling led to the expectation that sequencing depth would affect the degree of clonotype sharing among donors. Naive subsets generally had larger estimated clonotype richness than memory subsets did. Sampling was restricted to blood, and TCR repertoires in tissues likely differ from the TCR repertoires found in blood. Sharing across several donors was observed for about 5% of naive CD4, 3.5% of naive CD8, 2% to 2.5% of memory CD4, and approximately 0.41% of memory CD8 clonotypes.

As encoded in the germline V gene, CDR1 is SGHVS while CDR2 is FNYEAQ. Relative to germline, V is missing 2 bases and J is missing 2 bases, with 6 bases of the junction outside any gene match. The CDR3 sequence holds 16 residues, the cysteine and phenylalanine included. The CDR3 DNA has 48 bases and is translated from base 1. Using the deep immunoSEQ assay, multiplex PCR amplified TCR CDR3 regions from genomic DNA. Extracted genomic DNA from each cell subset was spread evenly across all wells of several immunoSEQ 96-well plates, with each plate serving as a replicate. For sorted subsets, approximately 190 ng of genomic DNA, equivalent to 25,000 to 35,000 T cell genomes, went into each replicate PCR. Purified libraries were quantified with a Qubit 3.0 fluorometer, sized on a Bioanalyzer 2100, and re-quantified with the KAPA Library Quantification kit. Each immunoSEQ 96-well plate was sequenced on its own single-read 150-cycle Illumina NextSeq 550 flow cell. Turning to the authors' computational methods: Because the immunoSEQ output included only junctional sequences and no quality scores, the filtering could not be the same as the filtering used for full-length reads. Sequences were annotated with PyIR, a Python wrapper for IgBLAST v1.9, using IMGT germline references to assign V/J genes and CDR3. Any read was removed if the V/J assignment was weak (E-value above 1e-6), the CDR3 was missing, or the read contained stop codons, out-of-frame junctions, or ambiguous translated residues. V3J clonotypes were defined by identical inferred V gene, J gene, and CDR3 amino acid sequence. Percentage overlap between repertoires was calculated by dividing the number of shared unique clonotypes by the size of the smaller repertoire. RTK rarefaction, the Chao1 estimator, and Recon v2.1 estimates of unobserved clonotypes were used to assess repertoire richness. Generation probabilities were computed with OLGA for all TCRbeta clonotypes obtained by the gDNA method from a few donors. As stored in TCRdb, this immuneACCESS dataset retains in-frame rearrangements with V and J assigned. A fraction of the clones does not appear; measured against another copy, unresolved V genes explain less than half of the discrepancy, and the remainder lacks a known reason. The V and J calls and clone size come from that table; D and trimming were worked out from the DNA. The sample yields 300,000 to 400,000 clones; around two thirds were counted once. The ten largest make up 10% to 13% of the sample.

The receptor chain draws on TRBV7-6 and TRBJ1-3; 7 bases in the junction line up with TRBD1. Sequencing was performed on memory CD4+ T cells sorted from blood. This specimen's cell subset or site label, per the study, means: CD45RA-negative fraction. The clonotype originates from a young man in good health. CDR3 sequence: CASSLIPDRAGNTIYF. Read as DNA, the sequence is TGTGCCAGCAGCTTAATCCCCGACAGGGCTGGAAACACCATATATTTT.